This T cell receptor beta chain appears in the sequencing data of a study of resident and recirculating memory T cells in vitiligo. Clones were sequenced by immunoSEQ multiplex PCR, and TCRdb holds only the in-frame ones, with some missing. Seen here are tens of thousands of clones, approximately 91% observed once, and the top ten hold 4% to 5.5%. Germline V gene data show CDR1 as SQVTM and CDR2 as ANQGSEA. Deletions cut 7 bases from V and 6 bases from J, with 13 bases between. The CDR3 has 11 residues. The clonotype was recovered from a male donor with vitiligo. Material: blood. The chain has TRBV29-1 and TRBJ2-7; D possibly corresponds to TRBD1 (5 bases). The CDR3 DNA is TGCAGCGGATGCCAGGGTGGCGAGCAGTACTTC. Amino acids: CSGCQGGEQYF.